The next 3 T cell receptor beta chains were all read from a single sample in a study of cytomegalovirus exposure and HLA in healthy donors (dated by TCRdb to the late 2010s). The method behind the library was the immunoSEQ multiplex PCR assay. Here the immuneACCESS table is served through TCRdb, limited to in-frame sequences with V and J called. Missing clones are a known gap in these copies; in checked studies unresolved V genes cover under half, and the rest lacks a known reason. Across this sample there are 140,000 or so clones, with around 90% seen only once. The top ten constitute about 6.4% of the sample. The sample comprised PBMCs. The receptors stem from a young woman in good health and CMV-seropositive.

This rearrangement joins TRBV4-1 to TRBJ1-1, with D unresolved. This CDR3 spans 13 amino acids. The germline V gene has CDR1 MGHRA and CDR2 YSYEKL. V was clipped by 0 bases and J by 10 bases, with 12 bases between them. The CDR3 DNA follows: TGCGCCAGCAGCCAAGATAATGGCTCGGGAGCTTTCTTT. Protein sequence: CASSQDNGSGAFF.

J is TRBJ2-7 and V is TRBV15; 8 nucleotides line up with TRBD2. CDR1 and CDR2 from the germline V gene are LNHNV and YYDKDF (reference sequence). This CDR3 contains 16 residues. V shed 1 base, J shed 6 bases, and the junction held 11 bases outside the gene matches. CDR3 residues: CATSRGGSGRIGEQYF. DNA of the CDR3: TGTGCCACCAGCAGAGGGGGGAGCGGGAGAATCGGCGAGCAGTACTTC.

The chain is built from TRBV6-5 and TRBJ2-1; 7 nucleotides match TRBD2. Losses at the gene ends were 0 bases for V and 4 bases for J; bases not matched to a gene: 3. The germline V gene encodes CDR1 MNHEY and CDR2 SVGAGI. The length of the CDR3 is 15 residues. CDR3 amino acids: CASSYSSGVYNEQFF. CDR3 nucleotides: TGTGCCAGCAGTTACTCGAGCGGGGTGTACAATGAGCAGTTCTTC.